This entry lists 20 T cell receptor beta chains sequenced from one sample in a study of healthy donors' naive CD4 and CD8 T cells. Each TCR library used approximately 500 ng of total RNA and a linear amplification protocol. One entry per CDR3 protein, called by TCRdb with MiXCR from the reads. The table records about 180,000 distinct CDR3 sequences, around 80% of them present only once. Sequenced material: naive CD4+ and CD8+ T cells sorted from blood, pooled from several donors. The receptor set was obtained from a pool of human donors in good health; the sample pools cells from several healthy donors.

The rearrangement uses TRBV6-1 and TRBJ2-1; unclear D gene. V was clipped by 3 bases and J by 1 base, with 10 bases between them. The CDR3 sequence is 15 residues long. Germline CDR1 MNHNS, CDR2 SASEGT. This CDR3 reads CASSEGSISYNEQFF. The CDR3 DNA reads TGTGCCAGCAGTGAGGGTTCGATATCCTACAATGAGCAGTTCTTC.

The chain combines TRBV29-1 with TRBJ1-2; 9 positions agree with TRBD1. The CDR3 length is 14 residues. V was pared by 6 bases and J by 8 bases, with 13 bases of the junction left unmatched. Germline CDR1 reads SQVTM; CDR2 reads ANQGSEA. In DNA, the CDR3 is TGCAGCGTCCTCCGGGACAGGGACTCGTACGGCTACACCTTC. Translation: CSVLRDRDSYGYTF.

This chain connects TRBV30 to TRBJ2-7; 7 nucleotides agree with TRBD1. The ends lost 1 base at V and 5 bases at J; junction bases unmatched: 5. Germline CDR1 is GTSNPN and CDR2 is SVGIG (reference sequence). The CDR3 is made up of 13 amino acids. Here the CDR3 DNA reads TGTGCCTGGAGTGGACAGGGACCAAACGAGCAGTACTTC. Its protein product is CAWSGQGPNEQYF.

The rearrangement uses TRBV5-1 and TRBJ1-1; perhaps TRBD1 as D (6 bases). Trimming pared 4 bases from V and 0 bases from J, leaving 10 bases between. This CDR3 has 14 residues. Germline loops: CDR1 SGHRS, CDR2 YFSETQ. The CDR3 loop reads CASSAGVMNTEAFF. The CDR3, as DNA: TGCGCCAGCAGCGCAGGGGTTATGAACACTGAAGCTTTCTTT.

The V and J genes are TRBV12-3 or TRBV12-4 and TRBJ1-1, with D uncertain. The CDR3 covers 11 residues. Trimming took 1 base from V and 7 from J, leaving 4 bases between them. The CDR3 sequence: CASSLGGEAFF. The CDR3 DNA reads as TGTGCCAGCAGTTTAGGGGGTGAAGCTTTCTTT.

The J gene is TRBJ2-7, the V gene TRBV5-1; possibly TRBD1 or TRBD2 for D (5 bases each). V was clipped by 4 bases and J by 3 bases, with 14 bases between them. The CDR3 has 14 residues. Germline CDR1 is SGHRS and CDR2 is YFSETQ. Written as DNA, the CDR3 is TGCGCCAGCAGCCTCGTCAGGGACGGCTACGAGCAGTACTTC. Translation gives CASSLVRDGYEQYF.

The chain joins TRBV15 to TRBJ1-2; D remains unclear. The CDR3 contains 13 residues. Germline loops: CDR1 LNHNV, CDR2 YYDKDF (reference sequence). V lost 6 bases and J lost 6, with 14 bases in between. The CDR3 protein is CATRISSGDGYTF. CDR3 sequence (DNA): TGTGCCACCAGGATTAGTAGTGGTGATGGCTACACCTTC. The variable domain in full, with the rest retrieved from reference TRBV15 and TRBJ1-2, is DAMVIQNPRYQVTQFGKPVTLSCSQTLNHNVMYWYQQKSSQAPKLLFHYYDKDFNNEADTPDNFQSRRPNTSFCFLDIRSPGLGDTAMYLCATRISSGDGYTFGSGTRLTVV.

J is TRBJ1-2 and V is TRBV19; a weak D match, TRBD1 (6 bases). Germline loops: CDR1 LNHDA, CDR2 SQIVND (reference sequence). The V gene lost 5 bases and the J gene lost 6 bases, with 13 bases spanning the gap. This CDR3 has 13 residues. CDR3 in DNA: TGTGCCAGTAGTGGCGCAGGGGCGGATGGCTACACCTTC. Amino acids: CASSGAGADGYTF.

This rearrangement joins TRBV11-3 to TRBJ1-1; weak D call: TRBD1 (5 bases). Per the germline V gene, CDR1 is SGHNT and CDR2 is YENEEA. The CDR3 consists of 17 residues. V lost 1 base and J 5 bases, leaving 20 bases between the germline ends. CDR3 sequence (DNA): TGTGCCAGCAGCTTAGTTTGGAGGGGCACGGCGGGAACTGAAGCTTTCTTT. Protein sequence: CASSLVWRGTAGTEAFF. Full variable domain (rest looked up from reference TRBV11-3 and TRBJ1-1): EAGVVQSPRYKIIEKKQPVAFWCNPISGHNTLYWYLQNLGQGPELLIRYENEEAVDDSQLPKDRFSAERLKGVDSTLKIQPAELGDSAVYLCASSLVWRGTAGTEAFFGQGTRLTVV.

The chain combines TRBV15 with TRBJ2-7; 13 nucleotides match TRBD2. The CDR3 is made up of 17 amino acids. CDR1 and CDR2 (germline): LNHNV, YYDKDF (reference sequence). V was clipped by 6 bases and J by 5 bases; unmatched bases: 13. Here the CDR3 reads CATSPRTSGGVVHEQYF. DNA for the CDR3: TGTGCCACCAGTCCAAGGACTAGCGGGGGAGTCGTCCACGAGCAGTACTTC.

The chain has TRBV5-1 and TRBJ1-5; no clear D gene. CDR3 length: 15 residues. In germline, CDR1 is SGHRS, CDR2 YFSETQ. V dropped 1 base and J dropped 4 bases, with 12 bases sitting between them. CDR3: CASSLSGRRNQPQHF. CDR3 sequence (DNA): TGCGCCAGCAGCTTGTCCGGGCGTAGGAATCAGCCCCAGCATTTT.

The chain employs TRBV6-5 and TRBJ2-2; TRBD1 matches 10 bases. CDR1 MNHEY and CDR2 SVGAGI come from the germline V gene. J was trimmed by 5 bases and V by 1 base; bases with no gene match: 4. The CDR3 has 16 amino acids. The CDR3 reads CASSYYVGQGTGELFF. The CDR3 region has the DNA TGTGCCAGCAGTTACTATGTGGGACAGGGGACCGGGGAGCTGTTTTTT.

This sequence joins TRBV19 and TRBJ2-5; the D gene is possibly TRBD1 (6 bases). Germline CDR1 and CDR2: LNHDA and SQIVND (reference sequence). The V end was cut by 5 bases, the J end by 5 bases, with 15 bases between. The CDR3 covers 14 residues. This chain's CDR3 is CASSPQGGVETQYF. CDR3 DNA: TGTGCCAGTAGTCCACAGGGCGGAGTGGAGACCCAGTACTTC.

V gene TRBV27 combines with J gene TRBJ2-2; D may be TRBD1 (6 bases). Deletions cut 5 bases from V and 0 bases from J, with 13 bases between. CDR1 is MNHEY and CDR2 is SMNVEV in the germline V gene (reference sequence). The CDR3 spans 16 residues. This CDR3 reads CASSLGHNANTGELFF. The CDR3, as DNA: TGTGCCAGCAGTCTGGGACACAACGCGAACACCGGGGAGCTGTTTTTT.

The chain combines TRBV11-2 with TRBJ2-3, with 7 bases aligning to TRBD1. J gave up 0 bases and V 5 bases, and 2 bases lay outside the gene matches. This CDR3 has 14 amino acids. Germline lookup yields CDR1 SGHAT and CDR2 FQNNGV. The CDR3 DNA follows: TGTGCCAGCAGCCGACAGGGCAGCACAGATACGCAGTATTTT. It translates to CASSRQGSTDTQYF.

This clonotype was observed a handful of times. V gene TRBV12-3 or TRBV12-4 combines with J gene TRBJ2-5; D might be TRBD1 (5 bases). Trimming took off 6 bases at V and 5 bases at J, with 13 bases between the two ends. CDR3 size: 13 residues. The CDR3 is CASRDLGAETQYF. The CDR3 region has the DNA TGTGCCAGCAGAGACCTTGGGGCGGAGACCCAGTACTTC.

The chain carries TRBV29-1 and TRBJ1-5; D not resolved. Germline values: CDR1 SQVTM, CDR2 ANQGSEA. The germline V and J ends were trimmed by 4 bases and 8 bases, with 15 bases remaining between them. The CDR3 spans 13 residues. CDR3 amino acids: CSVAYTPGEPQHF. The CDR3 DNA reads TGCAGCGTTGCGTATACTCCCGGGGAGCCCCAGCATTTT.

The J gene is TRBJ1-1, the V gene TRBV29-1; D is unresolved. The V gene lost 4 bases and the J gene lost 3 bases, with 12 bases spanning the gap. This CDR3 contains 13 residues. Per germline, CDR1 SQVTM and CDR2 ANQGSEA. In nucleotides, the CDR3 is TGCAGCGTTGTGAGGGAATGGGACACTGAAGCTTTCTTT. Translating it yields CSVVREWDTEAFF.

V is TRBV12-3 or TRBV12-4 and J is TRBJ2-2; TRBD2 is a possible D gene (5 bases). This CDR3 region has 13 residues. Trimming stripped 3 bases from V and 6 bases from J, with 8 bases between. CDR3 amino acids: CASSFQEAGELFF. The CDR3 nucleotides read TGTGCCAGCAGTTTTCAGGAGGCCGGGGAGCTGTTTTTT.

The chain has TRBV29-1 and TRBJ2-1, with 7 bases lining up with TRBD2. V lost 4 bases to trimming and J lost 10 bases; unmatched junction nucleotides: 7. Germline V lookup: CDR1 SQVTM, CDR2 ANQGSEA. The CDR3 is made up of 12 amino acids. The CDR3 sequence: CSVAREGQEQFF. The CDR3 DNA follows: TGCAGCGTTGCGAGGGAGGGCCAGGAGCAGTTCTTC.